These 7 T cell receptor beta chains were sequenced from one sample in a study of shared clonotypes between healthy human individuals. Naive CD8 cells lacked CD45RO and underwent positive selection for CCR7, leaving out terminally differentiated effector memory CD45RA+ cells. TCRdb keeps only in-frame clones here, not all; method: immunoSEQ multiplex PCR. The sample holds about 2 million clones, about 95% seen once. Sequenced: naive CD8+ T cells sorted from blood. These receptors originate from a man aged 18-30 years in good health.

The gene calls are TRBV6-1 and TRBJ2-3, with D hard to call. Germline V lookup: CDR1 MNHNS, CDR2 SASEGT. V was clipped by 2 bases and J by 0 bases, with 12 bases between them. This CDR3 has 16 amino acids. The CDR3 is CASSEWSSLSTDTQYF. The CDR3 nucleotides are TGTGCCAGCAGTGAATGGTCCAGCCTTAGCACAGATACGCAGTATTTT.

This clone occurred once. V usage is TRBV11-2 and J usage is TRBJ2-3; 8 positions agree with TRBD2. This CDR3 has 15 amino acids. Germline-derived CDR1 and CDR2 are SGHAT and FQNNGV. The ends lost 1 base at V and 5 bases at J; junction bases unmatched: 5. CDR3 sequence reads: CASSLVGLVGDTQYF. CDR3 DNA: TGTGCCAGCAGCTTAGTGGGACTAGTCGGAGATACGCAGTATTTT.

J is TRBJ1-1 and V is TRBV9; a weak D match, TRBD1 (6 bases). V was pared by 3 bases and J by 4 bases, with 16 bases between. This CDR3 is built from 15 residues. Germline V gene lookup returns CDR1 SGDLS and CDR2 YYNGEE. CDR3 in amino acids: CASSAYAGASTEAFF. The CDR3, as DNA: TGTGCCAGCAGCGCCTATGCGGGGGCGAGCACTGAAGCTTTCTTT.

The chain is built from TRBV10-1 and TRBJ2-2; D is possibly TRBD1 (6 bases). Trimming took 0 bases from V and 0 from J, leaving 11 bases between them. Germline V gene data show CDR1 as WNHNN and CDR2 as SYGVQD (reference sequence). This CDR3 spans 17 amino acids. The CDR3 sequence: CASSESTHRANTGELFF. The CDR3 bases are TGCGCCAGCAGTGAGTCGACCCACAGGGCGAACACCGGGGAGCTGTTTTTT.

This rearrangement joins TRBV11-3 to TRBJ2-1, with 16 bases matching TRBD2. The germline CDR1 and CDR2 sequences are SGHNT and YENEEA. V was pared by 0 bases and J by 5 bases, with 4 bases of the junction left unmatched. The CDR3 extends over 18 amino acids. The CDR3 protein is CASSLDPGTSGRDNEQFF. The CDR3 DNA reads as TGTGCCAGCAGCTTAGATCCGGGGACTAGCGGGAGGGACAATGAGCAGTTCTTC.

The CDR3 DNA reads as TGCGCCAGCAGTGAGATACCGACCTACGAGCAGTACTTC. It encodes CASSEIPTYEQYF. This chain uses TRBV10-2 with TRBJ2-7; D is unresolved. Trimming removed 2 bases from V and 2 bases from J, with 7 bases in between. CDR1 and CDR2 (germline): WSHSY, SAAADI. The CDR3 consists of 13 residues.

The V call is TRBV5-4, the J call TRBJ1-3, with D tentatively TRBD1 (6 bases). This CDR3 has 14 amino acids. From germline, CDR1 is SGHNT and CDR2 YYREEE (reference sequence). Trimming pared 4 bases from V and 6 bases from J, leaving 14 bases between. Here the CDR3 reads CASSDTGLVNTIYF. The CDR3 nucleotides read TGTGCCAGCAGCGACACAGGGCTCGTAAACACCATATATTTT.